This T cell receptor beta chain was retrieved from a study of CD4 T cells in relation to SARS-CoV-2 and coronaviruses. Generated by immunoSEQ multiplex PCR, the TCRdb table keeps only in-frame clones and is missing some. The sample holds under 25,000 clones, roughly 80% seen once. CDR1 SGHTA and CDR2 FQGTGA come from the germline V gene. V was trimmed by 1 base and J by 1 base, leaving 12 bases between them. The CDR3 runs to 16 residues. Study-wide points: In around three fifths of donors, memory CD4+ clonotypes crossrecognized SARS-CoV-2 and at least one common cold coronavirus spike.

CD4+ T cells from unexposed donors were obtained before the COVID-19 pandemic (2011-2018). CD4+ T cells were isolated from the cells after 10 days of culture. In the case of this clone: The antigen is undetermined.

V gene TRBV7-3 combines with J gene TRBJ2-3; D may be TRBD1 (5 bases). This TCR derives from a human donor in good health. The sequencing input was CD4+ T cells from PBMCs, cultured in vitro. The CDR3 DNA reads TGTGCCAGCAGCTTAAATGTAGGACAAGGCACAGATACGCAGTATTTT. This gives the protein CASSLNVGQGTDTQYF.